This T cell receptor beta chain stems from a study of T cell changes during pregnancy in multiple sclerosis. This CDR3 spans 16 amino acids. V shed 7 bases, J shed 7 bases, and the junction held 14 bases outside the gene matches. Germline assignment: CDR1 LNHDA and CDR2 SQIVND (reference sequence). Method: immunoSEQ multiplex PCR; TCRdb's copy keeps in-frame clones and lacks some. This sample yields 4,000 to 5,500 clones, of which 81% are seen a single time; around a sixth belongs to the top ten. The sample was CD8+ T cells from peripheral blood mononuclear cells, taken in the second trimester of pregnancy. This receptor was identified in a female donor in good health, enrolled as a control in a pregnancy study. The V call is TRBV19, the J call TRBJ2-7; 12 nucleotides line up with TRBD1. The CDR3 here is CASTTGAGQGAGEQYF. CDR3 DNA: TGTGCCAGTACCACCGGAGCGGGACAGGGGGCTGGTGAGCAGTACTTC.